This T cell receptor (beta chain) was sequenced for a study of OX40 agonist ivuxolimab in advanced cancers. V shed 8 bases, J shed 5 bases, and the junction held 11 bases outside the gene matches. The CDR3 runs 15 residues. Germline V gives CDR1 SNHLY, CDR2 FYNNEI. Only in-frame clones appear in the TCRdb table, and some are missing; sequencing was by immunoSEQ multiplex PCR. The sample carries fewer than 30,000 clones, 85% recorded once. Ten or more counts support this clone. The clonotype was recovered from an adult with an advanced solid tumor such as melanoma, head and neck, liver or kidney cancer. The sequences come from CD4+ or CD8+ T cells sorted from blood, collected in a trial of the OX40 agonist ivuxolimab. J is TRBJ1-4 and V is TRBV2, with TRBD1 matching over 7 bases. The CDR3 DNA reads as TGTGCCAGCTTCCTATCGGGACAGCCAAATGAAAAACTGTTTTTT. Translated: CASFLSGQPNEKLFF. Full variable domain (rest looked up from reference TRBV2 and TRBJ1-4): EPEVTQTPSHQVTQMGQEVILRCVPISNHLYFYWYRQILGQKVEFLVSFYNNEISEKSEIFDDQFSVERPDGSNFTLKIRSTKLEDSAMYFCASFLSGQPNEKLFFGSGTQLSVL.